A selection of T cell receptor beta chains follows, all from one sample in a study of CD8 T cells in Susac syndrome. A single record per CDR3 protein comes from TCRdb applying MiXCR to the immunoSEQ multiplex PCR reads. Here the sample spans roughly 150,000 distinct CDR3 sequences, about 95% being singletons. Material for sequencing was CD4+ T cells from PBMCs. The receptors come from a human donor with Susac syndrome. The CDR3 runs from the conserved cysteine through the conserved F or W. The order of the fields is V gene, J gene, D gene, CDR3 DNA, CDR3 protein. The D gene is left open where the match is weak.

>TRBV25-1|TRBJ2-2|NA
TGTGCCAGCAGGGGGCTTCTGAACACCGGGGAGCTGTTTTTT
CASRGLLNTGELFF
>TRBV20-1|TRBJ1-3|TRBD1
TGCAGTGCTAGAGACGGACAGGGCTCTGGAAACACCATATATTTT
CSARDGQGSGNTIYF
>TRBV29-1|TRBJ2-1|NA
TGCAGCATCGGGGGCTACAATGAGCAGTTCTTC
CSIGGYNEQFF
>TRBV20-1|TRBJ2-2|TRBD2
TGCAGTGCTAGAGATCCGGGCGGGGGGGCGAACACCGGGGAGCTGTTTTTT
CSARDPGGGANTGELFF
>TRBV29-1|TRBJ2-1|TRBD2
TGCAGCGTTAAAGGACTAGCGTTCAATGAGCAGTTCTTC
CSVKGLAFNEQFF
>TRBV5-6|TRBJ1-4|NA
TGTGCCAGCAGCTTGTTGGGGGAAAAACTGTTTTTT
CASSLLGEKLFF
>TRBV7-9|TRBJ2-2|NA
TGTGCCCCTGGCCACTTCACCGGGGAGCTGTTTTTT
CAPGHFTGELFF
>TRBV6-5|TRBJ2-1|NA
TGTGCCAGCAGTTACTTCTCCGGCAGGCCAGACAATGAGCAGTTCTTC
CASSYFSGRPDNEQFF
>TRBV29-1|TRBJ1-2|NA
TGCAGCGTTCCCCGCGGAGGGGGTAGCTATGGCTACACCTTC
CSVPRGGGSYGYTF
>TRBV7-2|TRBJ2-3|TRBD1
TGTGCCAGCAGCCTGACAGGGGGCAATACGCAGTATTTT
CASSLTGGNTQYF
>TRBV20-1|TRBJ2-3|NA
TGCAGTGCTAGACCCTCGGGAAAATTGAGCACAGATACGCAGTATTTT
CSARPSGKLSTDTQYF
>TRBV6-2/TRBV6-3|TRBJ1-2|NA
TGTGCCAGCAACAACGCCCCAATCTATGGCTACACCTTC
CASNNAPIYGYTF
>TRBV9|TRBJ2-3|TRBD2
TGTGCCAGCAGCGCCCCCTCGGGACTAGCGGGGGGACGCACAGATACGCAGTATTTT
CASSAPSGLAGGRTDTQYF
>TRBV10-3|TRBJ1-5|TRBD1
TGTGCCATCTGGACAGGTTTTGGGGATCAGCCCCAGCATTTT
CAIWTGFGDQPQHF
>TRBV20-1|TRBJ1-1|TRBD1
TGCAGTGCTAGCCTTCCCGGGACAGGCAAGACTGAAGCTTTCTTT
CSASLPGTGKTEAFF
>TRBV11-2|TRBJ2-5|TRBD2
TGTGCCAGCAGCTACGGACTAGCGGGAACCCAAGAGACCCAGTACTTC
CASSYGLAGTQETQYF